This T cell receptor (beta chain) was recorded in a study of cytomegalovirus exposure and HLA in healthy donors. Points from the study as a whole: According to the study, 180 or so TCR beta chains were cytomegalovirus-associated.

Only in-frame clones appear in the TCRdb table, and some are missing; sequencing was by immunoSEQ multiplex PCR. The repertoire holds fewer than 300,000 clones, with 70% to 90% as singletons. This CDR3 has 15 residues. Trimming cost V 8 bases and J 1 base; bases outside gene matches: 10. In germline, CDR1 is MNHNS, CDR2 SASEGT. On this clone: What it recognizes is unknown.

The donors were part of the validation cohort, which consisted of over a hundred subjects and was separate from the first cohort of 670 or so subjects. The chain combines TRBV6-1 with TRBJ2-5, with TRBD1 matching over 7 bases. This receptor was identified in a woman between 18 and 29 years old in good health and CMV-seronegative. The sequenced sample was PBMCs. CDR3 DNA sequence: TGTGCCAGCGGACGAACGGGACAGTTCCAAGAGACCCAGTACTTC. Protein sequence: CASGRTGQFQETQYF.